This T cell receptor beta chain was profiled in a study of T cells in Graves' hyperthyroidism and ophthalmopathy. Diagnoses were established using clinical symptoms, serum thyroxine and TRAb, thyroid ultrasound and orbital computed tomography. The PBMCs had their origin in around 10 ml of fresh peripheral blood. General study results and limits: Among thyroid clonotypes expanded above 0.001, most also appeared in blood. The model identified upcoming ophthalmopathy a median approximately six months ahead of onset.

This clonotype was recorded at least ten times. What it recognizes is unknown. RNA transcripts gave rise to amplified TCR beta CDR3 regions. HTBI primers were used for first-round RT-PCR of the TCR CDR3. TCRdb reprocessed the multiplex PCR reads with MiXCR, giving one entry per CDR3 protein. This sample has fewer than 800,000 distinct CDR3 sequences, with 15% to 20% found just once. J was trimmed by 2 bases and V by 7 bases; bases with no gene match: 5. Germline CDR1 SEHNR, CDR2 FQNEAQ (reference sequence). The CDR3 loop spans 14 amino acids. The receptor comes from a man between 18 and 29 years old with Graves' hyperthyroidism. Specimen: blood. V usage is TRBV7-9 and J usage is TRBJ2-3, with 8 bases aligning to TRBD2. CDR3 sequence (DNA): TGTGCCAGCAAAAGCGGGGGATCCACAGATACGCAGTATTTT. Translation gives CASKSGGSTDTQYF.